Sequencing of this T cell receptor (beta chain) was carried out in a study of blood T cell repertoires in COVID-19 (dated by TCRdb to 2020 to 2021). Looking at the study overall: Collaborator samples came from the United States, Italy and Spain and covered acute and convalescent phases of COVID-19. Deeply sampled blood TCRbeta repertoires from subjects exposed to, actively infected with, or recovered from COVID-19 were included in the dataset. Where available, HLA class I and class II types were taken from metadata supplied by the sample provider and were not determined by assay-based typing. The repertoires were released in a freely available public database meant as a resource for research on the immune response to SARS-CoV-2. Samples came from the ongoing ImmuneRACE study (first 160 participants) plus 1,254 subjects from 6 global collaborators. A de-identified subject ID, COVID-19 status, age in years and sex were almost always included in the sample metadata. The material from the prospective study consisted of cDNA or gDNA derived from T cells, B-cell-depleted T cells, or PBMCs. Findings and caveats that apply to the study as a whole: The amount of clinical and demographic metadata varied by source and participant and was provided uncurated.

The immunoSEQ Assay, a bias-controlled multiplex PCR, was used to amplify TCRbeta CDR3 regions from genomic DNA. The authors' analysis ran thus. Within the assay, amplification of reference gene primers was used to estimate how many nucleated cells each sample contained. Sequence reads were collapsed and filtered to measure the absolute abundance of every unique TCRbeta CDR3 rearrangement. For each sample, productive Simpson clonality was calculated as the square root of Simpson's diversity index over productive rearrangements. TCRdb holds this immuneACCESS table with in-frame rearrangements only. Some clones are missing; in checked studies, unresolved V genes explain under half, and the rest has no known cause. V and J calls and clone size are those listed in that table; D and trimming were worked out from the DNA. Recorded for this sample are under 450,000 clones; about 90% of them occurred a single time. 1% to 1.5% of the sample rests with the top ten.

Trimming takes 1 base from V and 5 bases from J, and the germline ends sit 14 bases apart. Per the germline V gene (reference sequence), SEHNR is the CDR1 and FQNEAQ is the CDR2. Taken from cysteine to phenylalanine, the CDR3 has 15 residues. The kept DNA is CDR3 alone, 45 bases in frame from the first base. A note on this clone: The clone's antigen remains unknown. The input lacks base qualities; no much larger clone sits a single base away.

Participants in the prospective study were aged roughly 18 to 100 years, lived in about two dozen United States geographic areas, and enrolled through a virtual design. To assign participants to cohorts, the prospective study relied on clinical history that participants themselves reported in a screening survey and a study questionnaire. For ImmuneRACE Cohort 3, a participant was defined as recovered based on two consecutive negative NP/OP PCR tests, clearance by a healthcare professional, or resolution of symptoms. In the prospective study, whole blood, serum and a nasopharyngeal or oropharyngeal swab were collected from each participant by mobile phlebotomists. Prospective study participants could optionally give additional blood draws and questionnaires over an approximately 2-month period. Before DNA extraction, blood samples from the prospective study were shipped at room temperature or frozen.

The TCR was taken from a man aged 25 to 40 who had recovered from COVID-19. Recombination joined TRBV7-9 with TRBJ1-1; no D gene call is confident. Sequencing input: PBMCs or T cells enriched from blood (not recorded which). The CDR3 corresponds to CASSLGDGRGTEAFF. Here is the DNA: TGTGCCAGCAGCTTAGGTGACGGGAGAGGGACTGAAGCTTTCTTT.